This TCR beta chain was observed in a study of shared clonotypes between healthy human individuals. The study's findings and limits: Larger estimated richness was generally seen in naive subsets than in memory subsets. The donor pool, a small one, limited the genetic and exposure-history diversity represented.

As concerns this clone: What it recognizes is unknown.

Trimming at V came to 2 bases and at J to 1 base, leaving 13 bases not matched to a gene. Germline assignment: CDR1 MNHGY and CDR2 SVAAGI. This CDR3 spans 20 amino acids. The sorted-subset replicate PCRs were given about 210 ng DNA, which is 31,000 or so T cell genomes. Clones were read by immunoSEQ multiplex PCR, and TCRdb kept only the in-frame ones, dropping some. Counted here are a few million clones, 93% occurring once; the ten biggest clones make up 0.39%. Sequencing was done on a sample of naive CD4+ T cells from PBMCs. This sample's subset: CD45RA+ positively selected. The TCR originated in a man between 18 and 29 years old in good health. Some clones in this sample may be carry-over from other donors' samples. The chain carries TRBV6-9 and TRBJ1-4; 10 nucleotides line up with TRBD1. The chain's CDR3 is CASSYGGPGQGFLTNEKLFF. CDR3 nucleotides: TGTGCCAGCAGTTATGGGGGCCCGGGACAGGGGTTCTTAACTAATGAAAAACTGTTTTTT.